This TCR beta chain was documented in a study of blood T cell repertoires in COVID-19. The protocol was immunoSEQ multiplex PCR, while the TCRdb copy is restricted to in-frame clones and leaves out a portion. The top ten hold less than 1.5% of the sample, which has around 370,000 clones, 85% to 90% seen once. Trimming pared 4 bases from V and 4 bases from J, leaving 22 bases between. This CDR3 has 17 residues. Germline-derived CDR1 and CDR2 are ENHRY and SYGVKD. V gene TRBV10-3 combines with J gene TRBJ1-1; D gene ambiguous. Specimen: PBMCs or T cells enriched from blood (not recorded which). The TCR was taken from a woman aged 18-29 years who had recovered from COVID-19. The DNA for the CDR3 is TGTGCCATCAGTGGGACTCTCAGCTCGCGGCTCGGCACTGAAGCTTTCTTT. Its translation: CAISGTLSSRLGTEAFF.